This T cell receptor (beta chain) comes out of a study of OX40 agonist ivuxolimab in advanced cancers. Some clones are missing from TCRdb's copy, which holds only in-frame ones; the method was immunoSEQ multiplex PCR. This table holds some 40,000 clones, roughly 92% found once. V was trimmed by 6 bases and J by 0 bases, leaving 8 bases between them. This CDR3 is built from 13 residues. Germline V gene data show CDR1 as MNHEY and CDR2 as SMNVEV (reference sequence). The rearrangement links TRBV27 to TRBJ2-5, with D possibly TRBD1 on 5 matching bases. This TCR was sampled from an adult with an advanced solid tumor such as melanoma, head and neck, liver or kidney cancer. The specimen was CD4+ or CD8+ T cells sorted from blood, collected in a trial of the OX40 agonist ivuxolimab. CDR3 amino acids: CASRGANQETQYF. The CDR3 bases are TGTGCCAGCAGAGGGGCCAACCAAGAGACCCAGTACTTC.